This is a list of T cell receptor beta chains from one sample in a study of somatic mutations in cytotoxic T cells in rheumatoid arthritis. Assay: immunoSEQ multiplex PCR; the TCRdb copy retains only in-frame clones and omits some. The sample records approximately 30,000 clones, 80% to 85% being singletons. Material: CD8+ T cells sorted from blood. The source of these receptors is an adult with rheumatoid arthritis. CDR3s include the opening cysteine and the closing phenylalanine or tryptophan. The D gene is left open where the match is weak. Size is stated for part of the rows, as once, few or many counts, or as a class when the clone is expanded.

cdr3_nt cdr3_aa d_call j_call v_call clone_size
TGTGCCAGCGCTGCCCGGAGGTACTCCTACGAGCAGTACTTC CASAARRYSYEQYF . TRBJ2-7 TRBV25-1 few
TGCGCCAGCTCGTCTAGCGGGAGCCGCCAAGAGACCCAGTACTTC CASSSSGSRQETQYF TRBD2 TRBJ2-5 TRBV5-1 .
TGTGCCAGCAGCTTAGAGGCCAGGGGAGGCGAGACCCAGTACTTC CASSLEARGGETQYF . TRBJ2-5 TRBV7-9 .
TGTGCCTGGACCCCGGGACAGGAGAATTCACCCCTCCACTTT CAWTPGQENSPLHF TRBD1 TRBJ1-6 TRBV30 .
TGTGCCAGCAGTGTAGCTGGAGGAGCTTTCTTT CASSVAGGAFF . TRBJ1-1 TRBV2 .
TGTGCCAGCAGTCCTATACCCGGCCGACCATACAATGAGCAGTTCTTC CASSPIPGRPYNEQFF . TRBJ2-1 TRBV27 .
TGTGCCAGCAGTGCAGGGCGGGGGAGAAGGGGAGAGACCCAGTACTTC CASSAGRGRRGETQYF TRBD2 TRBJ2-5 TRBV6-1 .
TGTGCCAGCAGCCCGGGCGGGAGTTACGAGCAGTACTTC CASSPGGSYEQYF TRBD2 TRBJ2-7 TRBV5-6 once
TGTGCCAGCAGTTTTAGAGGGGCGACGGGGGAAGCTTTCTTT CASSFRGATGEAFF . TRBJ1-1 TRBV6-1 .
TGTGCCATCTCTGGACTAGCGGGGGGACCCGAGCAGTACTTC CAISGLAGGPEQYF TRBD2 TRBJ2-7 TRBV10-3 .
TGTGCCAGCAGTGAAGCGGGGGAGTCCAATGAGCAGTTCTTC CASSEAGESNEQFF TRBD2 TRBJ2-1 TRBV6-4 .
TGTGCCAGCAGTCTCGGACAGGAGAATGAAAAACTGTTTTTT CASSLGQENEKLFF TRBD1 TRBJ1-4 TRBV13 .
TGCGCCAGCAGTAGCCTAGCGGGCCCTAGCACAGATACGCAGTATTTT CASSSLAGPSTDTQYF TRBD2 TRBJ2-3 TRBV10-1 .
TGTGCCAGCAGCGTTCGCACAGGGACACCGGGCACCGGGGAGCTGTTTTTT CASSVRTGTPGTGELFF . TRBJ2-2 TRBV9 .
TGTGCCAGCAGCTTAGATATACGGGCAGGGGGCTCAGCTTTCTTT CASSLDIRAGGSAFF TRBD1 TRBJ1-1 TRBV11-3 medium-sized
TGCAGCGTGGCCCGGACAGGGGAAACTGAAGCTTTCTTT CSVARTGETEAFF TRBD1 TRBJ1-1 TRBV29-1 once
TGTGCCAGCAAATTGGGTGAGGGGCCTGGAAACACCATATATTTT CASKLGEGPGNTIYF . TRBJ1-3 TRBV2 once
TGTGCCAGCAGTGAATTTAGTGGGAGCTACGAGCAGTACTTC CASSEFSGSYEQYF . TRBJ2-7 TRBV25-1 .